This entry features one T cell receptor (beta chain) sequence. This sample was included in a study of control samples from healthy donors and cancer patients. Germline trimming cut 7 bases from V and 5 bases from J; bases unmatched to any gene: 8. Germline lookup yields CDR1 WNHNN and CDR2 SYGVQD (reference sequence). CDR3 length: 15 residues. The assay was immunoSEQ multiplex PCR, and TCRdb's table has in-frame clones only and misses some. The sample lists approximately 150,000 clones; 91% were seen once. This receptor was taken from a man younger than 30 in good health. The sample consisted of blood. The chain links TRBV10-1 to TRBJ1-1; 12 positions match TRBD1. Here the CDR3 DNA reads TGCGCCAGCACTCCGGGACAGGGGGCGAGAACTGAAGCTTTCTTT. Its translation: CASTPGQGARTEAFF.